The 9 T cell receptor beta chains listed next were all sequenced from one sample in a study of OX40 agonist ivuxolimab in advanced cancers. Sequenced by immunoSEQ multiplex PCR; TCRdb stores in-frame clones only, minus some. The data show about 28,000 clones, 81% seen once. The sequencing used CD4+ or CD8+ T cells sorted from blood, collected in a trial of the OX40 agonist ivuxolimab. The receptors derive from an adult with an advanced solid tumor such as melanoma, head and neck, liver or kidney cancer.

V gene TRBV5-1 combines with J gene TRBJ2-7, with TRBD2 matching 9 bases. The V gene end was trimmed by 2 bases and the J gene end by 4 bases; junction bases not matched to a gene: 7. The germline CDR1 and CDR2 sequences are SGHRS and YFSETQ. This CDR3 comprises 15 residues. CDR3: CASSLMGLALYEQYF. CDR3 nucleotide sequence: TGCGCCAGCAGCTTAATGGGACTAGCTCTGTACGAGCAGTACTTC.

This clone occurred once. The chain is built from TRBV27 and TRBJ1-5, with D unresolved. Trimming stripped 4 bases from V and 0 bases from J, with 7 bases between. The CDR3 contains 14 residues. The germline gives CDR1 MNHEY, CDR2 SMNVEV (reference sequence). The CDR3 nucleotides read TGTGCCAGCAGTTCCGGAGTTAGCAATCAGCCCCAGCATTTT. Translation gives CASSSGVSNQPQHF.

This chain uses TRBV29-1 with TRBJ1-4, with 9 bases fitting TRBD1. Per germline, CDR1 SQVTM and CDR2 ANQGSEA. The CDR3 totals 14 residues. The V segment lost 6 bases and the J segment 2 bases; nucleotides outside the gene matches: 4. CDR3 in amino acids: CSVPGQGTNEKLFF. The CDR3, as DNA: TGCAGCGTACCCGGACAGGGGACTAATGAAAAACTGTTTTTT.

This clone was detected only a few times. The CDR3 coding sequence is TGCGCCAGCAGCTTGGGAACAGGGAGAGCGGCTGAAGCTTTCTTT. Amino acid sequence: CASSLGTGRAAEAFF. V is TRBV5-1 and J is TRBJ1-1, with TRBD1 as a possible D gene (6 bases). Per germline, CDR1 SGHRS and CDR2 YFSETQ. Trimming removed 0 bases at V and 6 bases at J, with 15 bases between. This CDR3 is built from 15 residues.

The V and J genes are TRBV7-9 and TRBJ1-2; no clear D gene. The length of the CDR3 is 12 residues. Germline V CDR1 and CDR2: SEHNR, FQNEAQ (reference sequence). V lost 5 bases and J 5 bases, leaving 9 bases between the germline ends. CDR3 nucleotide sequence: TGTGCCAGCAGCCCCATAGGGTATGGCTACACCTTC. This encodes CASSPIGYGYTF.

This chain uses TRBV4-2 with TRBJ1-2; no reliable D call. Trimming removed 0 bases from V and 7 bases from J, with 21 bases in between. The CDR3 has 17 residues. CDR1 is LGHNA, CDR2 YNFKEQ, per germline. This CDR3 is CASSQDRAAGLAAGYTF. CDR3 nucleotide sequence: TGTGCCAGCAGCCAAGATCGGGCGGCAGGACTTGCCGCTGGCTACACCTTC.

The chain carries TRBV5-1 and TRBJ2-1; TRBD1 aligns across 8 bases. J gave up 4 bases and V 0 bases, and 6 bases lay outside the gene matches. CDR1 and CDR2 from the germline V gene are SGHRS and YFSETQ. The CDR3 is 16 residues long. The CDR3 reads CASSLADRGPYNEQFF. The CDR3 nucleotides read TGCGCCAGCAGCTTGGCCGACAGGGGACCTTACAATGAGCAGTTCTTC. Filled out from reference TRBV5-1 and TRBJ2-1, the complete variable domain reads KAGVTQTPRYLIKTRGQQVTLSCSPISGHRSVSWYQQTPGQGLQFLFEYFSETQRNKGNFPGRFSGRQFSNSRSEMNVSTLELGDSALYLCASSLADRGPYNEQFFGPGTRLTVL.

The chain's CDR3 is CASNPMGGANEQFF. CDR3 nucleotide sequence: TGTGCCAGCAACCCTATGGGGGGGGCCAATGAGCAGTTCTTC. The chain links TRBV7-9 to TRBJ2-1, with D tentatively TRBD2 (7 bases). The V and J ends lost 7 bases and 6 bases respectively, with 16 bases between them. This CDR3 contains 14 residues. CDR1 is SEHNR and CDR2 is FQNEAQ in the germline V gene (reference sequence).

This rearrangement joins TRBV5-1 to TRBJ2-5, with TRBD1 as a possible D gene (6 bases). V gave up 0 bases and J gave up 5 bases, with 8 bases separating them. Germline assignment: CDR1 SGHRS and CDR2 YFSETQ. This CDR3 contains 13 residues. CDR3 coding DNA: TGCGCCAGCAGCTTGGACAGGGTGGAGACCCAGTACTTC. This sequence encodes CASSLDRVETQYF.